Given below is one T cell receptor beta chain in context. Its antigen remains undetermined. One base away there is no much larger clone; base qualities are not given. The treatment or condition label, read with the paper, signifies: oral pan-JAK inhibitor, 5-10 mg twice daily. Lesional scalp punch biopsies and peripheral blood were collected from alopecia areata patients. PBMCs were isolated by density centrifugation and stained for CD3, CD4 and CD8, after which CD4+ and CD8+ T cells were sorted on a FACSAria. The library was made by the immunoSEQ multiplex PCR assay. RNA was extracted from all samples and reverse transcribed into cDNA as template for TCR sequencing. First-strand cDNA was synthesized with SuperScript III using a 2:1 mix of oligo-dT and random hexamers. Amplification bias was assessed with a synthetic immune receptor repertoire, and residual bias was removed computationally. In the authors' own workflow: Raw reads were preprocessed to remove errors, and CDR3 was defined according to IMGT conventions as the region from the conserved cysteine to phenylalanine. Clonality was calculated as 1 minus Shannon entropy normalized by log2 of the number of productive unique TCRs. Scalp TCRbeta sequences were cross-referenced with sorted blood CD4 and CD8 repertoires so that the CD4 or CD8 identity of scalp clones could be inferred. The table was pulled from immuneACCESS by TCRdb, which kept in-frame rearrangements only. Such tables lose some clones; where checked, under half of the loss comes from unresolved V genes, and the rest has no known cause. V, J and clone size are taken as reported in that table, and D and trimming were inferred from the DNA itself. This sample gives around 300,000 clones in total; 60% of them show up just once. About 0.9% of the sample lies in the top ten.

The CDR3 has 15 amino acids, counting the end cysteine and phenylalanine. This entry keeps only the CDR3 DNA: 45 bases, framed from base 1. Relative to germline, V is 4 bases shorter and J is 1 base shorter, with 12 bases between their ends. Looking up the germline V gene yields CDR1 MNHEY and CDR2 SVGAGI. The record originates from a study of CD8+ T cells in alopecia areata (dated by TCRdb to 2016 to 2018). Context from the whole study: The treated patients took part in an open-label pilot trial in which moderate-to-severe alopecia areata was treated with oral tofacitinib at 5 to 10 mg twice daily. On the human side, TCRbeta sequencing was run on scalp tissue and on sorted CD4+ and CD8+ peripheral blood T cells from healthy controls and from alopecia areata patients with either patchy or totalis/universalis disease. To study T cell clonal expansion in alopecia areata, the researchers applied high-throughput TCRbeta sequencing to both the C3H/HeJ mouse model and human patients. Scalp clonality was compared across normal scalp (n=4), patchy alopecia areata scalp (n=8), and alopecia totalis/universalis scalp (n=8). Disease severity in treated patients was measured with the SALT score, which quantifies the percentage of affected scalp surface area. Amplification of TCRbeta CDR3 regions was done by immunoSEQ multiplex PCR using 35 Vbeta forward primers and 13 Jbeta reverse primers. Biopsies were taken from tofacitinib-treated patients at baseline and at 4 and 24 weeks of treatment, and a later scalp biopsy was taken in several of the tofacitinib-treated patients. RNA was extracted with the PAXgene miRNA kit for fixed scalp, the miRNeasy kit for PBMCs, and the RNeasy kit for mouse skin. Tofacitinib was given for 6 to 18 months, followed by 6 months of follow-up off drug to assess delayed response and recurrence.

Study-wide conclusions, independent of this receptor: During tofacitinib treatment, many expanded lesional clones remained in scalp and blood, and this persistence may partly explain relapse after treatment is stopped. TCR sequences shared between patients were less clear than in mice, possibly partly because of HLA diversity in the patient population. With tofacitinib, both scalp clonality and the number of expanded CD8+ clones among the top 100 scalp clones went down significantly. Because the treated cohort was small and had only one nonresponder, larger studies are needed to examine links between baseline CD8+ expansion and response. Compared with normal scalp, lesional scalp had higher clonality and more expanded CD8+ clones, particularly in alopecia totalis/universalis, a pattern that suggests antigenic drive. Unlike mouse skin, where gammadelta T cells dominate, normal human skin contains resident alphabeta T cells that get sequenced too, which complicates analysis of the scalp TCR repertoire.

The TCR sequence derives from a human donor with alopecia areata. The sample consisted of CD4+ T cells sorted from blood, taken at week 52, from a patient treated with tofacitinib. The rearranged segments are TRBV6-5 and TRBJ2-3; the best D guess is TRBD2, with 6 bases matching. The CDR3 loop reads CASSSSGGGTDTQYF. The nucleotide sequence is TGTGCCAGCAGTTCGAGTGGAGGGGGCACAGATACGCAGTATTTT.